The 22 T cell receptor beta chains below come from one sample, sequenced in a study of Tregs in tolerant kidney transplant recipients. Using immunoSEQ multiplex PCR, the repertoire was profiled, and TCRdb retains in-frame clones only, with some absent. The table has approximately 90,000 clones, around nine tenths seen once. Sample: CD8+ T cells from blood. The receptors shown here come from a human donor in good health.

The V gene is TRBV6-6, the J gene TRBJ2-5, with 7 bases matching TRBD1. J was trimmed by 3 bases and V by 2 bases; bases with no gene match: 6. Germline CDR1 is MNHNY and CDR2 is SVGAGI (reference sequence). This CDR3 has 15 amino acids. As DNA, the CDR3 is TGTGCCAGCAGTTACAGACAGGGTGGGAAAGAGACCCAGTACTTC. The encoded protein is CASSYRQGGKETQYF.

The V call is TRBV5-1, the J call TRBJ1-1; TRBD1 aligns across 8 bases. V gave up 1 base and J gave up 4 bases; unmatched junction bases: 6. Germline values: CDR1 SGHRS, CDR2 YFSETQ. This CDR3 comprises 15 residues. CDR3 region: CASSLPGQVVTEAFF. The CDR3 DNA follows: TGCGCCAGCAGCTTGCCGGGACAGGTCGTCACTGAAGCTTTCTTT.

This chain links TRBV6-5 with TRBJ2-5; the D gene is possibly TRBD1 (6 bases). The tail of the sequence fits TRBJ2-7 better, so the J call may be wrong. The CDR3 is 15 amino acids. Germline assignment: CDR1 MNHEY and CDR2 SVGAGI. The CDR3 DNA reads as TGTGCCAGCAGTTTCTCGCCGGACAGCCCCTACGAGCAGTACTTC. Translating it yields CASSFSPDSPYEQYF.

This clone was recorded only once. V and J are TRBV11-3 and TRBJ2-2; D possibly uses TRBD1 or TRBD2 (6 bases each). Germline V gene sequence: CDR1 SGHNT, CDR2 YENEEA. The germline V and J ends were trimmed by 1 base and 9 bases, with 15 bases remaining between them. The length of the CDR3 is 15 residues. CDR3 amino acids: CASSLVSGAPRELFF. CDR3 coding DNA: TGTGCCAGCAGCTTAGTTTCGGGGGCGCCAAGGGAGCTGTTTTTT.

The chain's CDR3 is CASSAKTGGPETQYF. The CDR3 nucleotides are TGTGCCAGCAGCGCCAAAACAGGGGGGCCAGAGACCCAGTACTTC. The V gene is TRBV5-6, the J gene TRBJ2-5, with 8 bases that match TRBD1. The CDR3 runs 15 residues. The V gene's germline CDR1 is SGHDT and CDR2 YYEEEE. Losses at the gene ends were 4 bases for V and 4 bases for J; bases not matched to a gene: 9. The entire variable domain, with the rest obtained from reference TRBV5-6 and TRBJ2-5, is as follows: DAGVTQSPTHLIKTRGQQVTLRCSPKSGHDTVSWYQQALGQGPQFIFQYYEEEERQRGNFPDRFSGHQFPNYSSELNVNALLLGDSALYLCASSAKTGGPETQYFGPGTRLLVL.

The J gene is TRBJ1-3, the V gene TRBV4-1; 9 positions agree with TRBD1. V lost 0 bases, J lost 4 bases, and 4 bases stayed unmatched. Germline V CDR1 and CDR2: MGHRA, YSYEKL. The CDR3 has 16 residues. CDR3 nucleotides: TGCGCCAGCAGCCAAGATGACAGGGGGGCGGGAAACACCATATATTTT. Amino acid sequence: CASSQDDRGAGNTIYF.

The chain carries TRBV4-2 and TRBJ1-5; tentatively, D is TRBD1 (5 bases). The germline V gene encodes CDR1 LGHNA and CDR2 YNFKEQ. The CDR3 contains 16 residues. Trimming left V 4 bases short and J 2 bases short, with 15 bases between. Here the CDR3 DNA reads TGTGCCAGCAGCCGAGACTTTTGGGGGGGCAATCAGCCCCAGCATTTT. This sequence encodes CASSRDFWGGNQPQHF.

This chain uses TRBV27 with TRBJ1-2, with 10 nucleotides matching TRBD1. V lost 3 bases and J lost 2; bases outside the gene matches: 3. The CDR3 contains 15 residues. Germline V gene data show CDR1 as MNHEY and CDR2 as SMNVEV (reference sequence). The CDR3 spells CASSFAGQGNYGYTF. DNA for the CDR3: TGTGCCAGCAGTTTCGCGGGACAGGGGAACTATGGCTACACCTTC.

This chain uses TRBV2 with TRBJ1-2; tentative D call: TRBD1 (6 bases). V was pared by 8 bases and J by 6 bases, with 13 bases between. CDR1 is SNHLY, CDR2 FYNNEI, per germline. The CDR3 extends over 12 amino acids. This chain's CDR3 is CASVQGRDGYTF. CDR3 bases: TGTGCCAGCGTACAGGGACGGGATGGCTACACCTTC.

This sequence joins TRBV7-9 and TRBJ1-1; 7 positions match TRBD1. In germline, CDR1 is SEHNR, CDR2 FQNEAQ (reference sequence). This CDR3 has 16 residues. Trimming took 2 bases from V and 5 from J; bases not matched to a gene: 11. CDR3 residues: CASSLRWEGAGTEAFF. The DNA for the CDR3 is TGTGCCAGCAGCTTAAGGTGGGAGGGGGCAGGTACTGAAGCTTTCTTT.

The V call is TRBV5-4, the J call TRBJ2-5, with a tentative D call TRBD1 (5 bases). V was cut by 2 bases and J by 1 base, with 9 bases left in between. The CDR3 contains 14 residues. CDR1 SGHNT and CDR2 YYREEE come from the germline V gene (reference sequence). As DNA, the CDR3 is TGTGCCAGCAGCTTAAGGACACTCCAAGAGACCCAGTACTTC. This translates into CASSLRTLQETQYF.

This rearrangement joins TRBV11-1 to TRBJ2-7; 11 bases align to TRBD2. The germline CDR1 and CDR2 sequences are SGHAT and FQDESV (reference sequence). The CDR3 is 15 amino acids. V gave up 5 bases and J gave up 5 bases; unmatched junction bases: 8. DNA of the CDR3: TGTGCCAGCAGCCCACTAGCGGGAGACCCCCACGAGCAGTACTTC. It specifies CASSPLAGDPHEQYF.

The rearrangement links TRBV9 to TRBJ1-1; possibly TRBD1 for D (5 bases). Germline CDR1 reads SGDLS; CDR2 reads YYNGEE. The V end was cut by 3 bases, the J end by 4 bases, with 16 bases between. This CDR3 has 15 residues. CDR3 residues: CASSGGPGMGTEAFF. The DNA of the CDR3 is TGTGCCAGCAGCGGAGGTCCAGGGATGGGCACTGAAGCTTTCTTT.

In its sample, this clone was seen a few times. The gene calls are TRBV7-8 and TRBJ1-2; no reliable D call. The length of the CDR3 is 13 residues. Germline assignment: CDR1 SGHVS and CDR2 FQNEAQ. Deletions cut 6 bases from V and 2 bases from J, with 10 bases between. CDR3 sequence: CASSSAINYGYTF. The CDR3 DNA follows: TGTGCCAGCAGTTCAGCGATCAACTATGGCTACACCTTC.

The rearrangement uses TRBV7-9 and TRBJ2-1, with a possible D match to TRBD1 (5 bases). Trimming took 1 base from V and 16 from J, leaving 17 bases between them. The CDR3 runs to 13 residues. Germline CDR1 and CDR2: SEHNR and FQNEAQ (reference sequence). The CDR3 coding sequence is TGTGCCAGCAGCTTAGTAGTTCAGGGATCCCTTTTCTTC. This encodes CASSLVVQGSLFF. The variable domain in full, with the rest retrieved from reference TRBV7-9 and TRBJ2-1, is DTGVSQNPRHKITKRGQNVTFRCDPISEHNRLYWYRQTLGQGPEFLTYFQNEAQLEKSRLLSDRFSAERPKGSFSTLEIQRTEQGDSAMYLCASSLVVQGSLFFGPGTRLTVL.

The gene calls are TRBV7-8 and TRBJ2-7, with D uncertain. Germline CDR1 is SGHVS and CDR2 is FQNEAQ. The CDR3 is 12 residues long. The V end lost 5 bases, the J end lost 6 bases, and 11 bases lay between the germline ends. CDR3 amino acids: CASSPAGVEQYF. In nucleotides, the CDR3 is TGTGCCAGCAGCCCTGCTGGGGTCGAGCAGTACTTC.

This chain joins TRBV5-5 and TRBJ2-2; 7 bases line up with TRBD2. The CDR3 covers 16 residues. Germline CDR1 SGHKS, CDR2 YYEKEE (reference sequence). The junction had 10 bases not matched to a gene; V was cut back by 6 bases and J by 2 bases. The CDR3 protein is CASTSWEGVNTGELFF. DNA for the CDR3: TGTGCCAGCACGAGCTGGGAGGGAGTAAACACCGGGGAGCTGTTTTTT.

In nucleotides, the CDR3 is TGTGCCAGCAGGGGGCGATACGGGCACGAGCAGTACTTC. Residues: CASRGRYGHEQYF. The chain combines TRBV11-2 with TRBJ2-7, with D perhaps TRBD1 (5 bases). Germline CDR1 SGHAT, CDR2 FQNNGV. V was clipped by 6 bases and J by 5 bases, with 14 bases between them. The CDR3 is 13 amino acids.

The chain carries TRBV7-9 and TRBJ2-5; TRBD2 matches 10 bases. CDR1 and CDR2 from the germline V gene are SEHNR and FQNEAQ (reference sequence). CDR3 size: 14 residues. V was clipped by 2 bases and J by 4 bases; unmatched bases: 1. This CDR3 is CASSLPSGRETQYF. The DNA of the CDR3 is TGTGCCAGCAGCTTACCTAGCGGGAGAGAGACCCAGTACTTC.

This sequence joins TRBV6-6 and TRBJ1-2; possibly TRBD1 for D (6 bases). Per the germline V gene, CDR1 is MNHNY and CDR2 is SVGAGI (reference sequence). V lost 5 bases, J lost 3 bases, and 13 bases lay in between. This CDR3 is built from 14 residues. In DNA form, the CDR3 reads TGTGCCAGCAGTCGCCGGACAGACGACTATGGCTACACCTTC. Amino acids: CASSRRTDDYGYTF.

The J gene is TRBJ2-1, the V gene TRBV5-1; 10 nucleotides align to TRBD1. Germline V gives CDR1 SGHRS, CDR2 YFSETQ. The CDR3 consists of 14 residues. J gave up 8 bases and V 4 bases, and 6 bases lay outside the gene matches. The CDR3 DNA sequence: TGCGCCAGCAGCCGGGACAGGGGTTTAGATGAGCAGTTCTTC. As protein: CASSRDRGLDEQFF.

The CDR3 here is CASSQGLGGSYEQYF. DNA of the CDR3: TGCGCCAGCAGCCAAGGTTTAGGGGGCTCCTACGAGCAGTACTTC. The chain has TRBV4-1 and TRBJ2-7, with TRBD1 as a possible D gene (6 bases). In germline, CDR1 is MGHRA, CDR2 YSYEKL. CDR3 size: 15 residues. V was clipped by 1 base and J by 0 bases, with 10 bases between them.